Listed below are T cell receptor beta chains from one sample, sequenced in a study of Ad26.COV2.S vaccination and SARS-CoV-2 variants. The protocol was immunoSEQ multiplex PCR, while the TCRdb copy is restricted to in-frame clones and leaves out a portion. The sample holds hundreds of thousands of clones; about nine tenths are singletons and the top ten take 3.4%. The sample in question was peripheral blood, obtained in a trial of Ad26.COV2.S vaccine versus placebo. The receptors come from a person aged 18-65 years who received the Ad26.COV2.S COVID-19 vaccine or a placebo. CDR3s include the opening cysteine and the closing phenylalanine or tryptophan. D genes are given only for firm matches. The listing skips clone size in some rows; elsewhere it reads once, few, many or a size class.

abundance	v_gene	j_gene	d_gene	CDR3nt	CDR3aa
NA	TRBV15	TRBJ1-2	TRBD1	TGTGCCACCAGCAGTGGGGACAGGGGAATCTATGGCTACACCTTC	CATSSGDRGIYGYTF
NA	TRBV7-3	TRBJ2-7	NA	TGTGCCAGCAGCTCCAATTCCTACGAGCAGTACTTC	CASSSNSYEQYF
NA	TRBV4-2	TRBJ2-7	TRBD1	TGTGCCAGCAGCCAGCTAACAGGGGGAATCGACGAGCAGTACTTC	CASSQLTGGIDEQYF
NA	TRBV6-5	TRBJ1-4	NA	TGTGCCAGCAGATCACAGATAACTAATGAAAAACTGTTTTTT	CASRSQITNEKLFF
NA	TRBV7-9	TRBJ1-4	TRBD1	TGTGCCAGCAGCCCCACCGGGACAGGTGTGGAAAAACTGTTTTTT	CASSPTGTGVEKLFF
NA	TRBV19	TRBJ2-2	NA	TGTGCCAGTAGTATTTACACCGGGGAGCTGTTTTTT	CASSIYTGELFF
once	TRBV13	TRBJ1-1	NA	TGTGCCAGCAGCTCCACAGAGAACTGGAACACTGAAGCTTTCTTT	CASSSTENWNTEAFF
few	TRBV6-5	TRBJ2-7	NA	TGTGCCAGCAGTTACAGACAGGCGGGTTCCTACGAGCAGTACTTC	CASSYRQAGSYEQYF
NA	TRBV3-1/TRBV3-2	TRBJ1-1	NA	TGTGCCAGCAGCTCCGGACAGATCGCTTTCTTT	CASSSGQIAFF
NA	TRBV30	TRBJ2-7	TRBD2	TGTGCCTGGAGTATGGGGGGGACCCCTGACGAGCAGTACTTC	CAWSMGGTPDEQYF
NA	TRBV30	TRBJ1-5	NA	TGTGCCTGGAGTGTTGATAGCAATCAGCCCCAGCATTTT	CAWSVDSNQPQHF
NA	TRBV29-1	TRBJ2-7	TRBD1	TGCAGCGTTGAAGCCGGGACAGGGGCCCACGAGCAGTACTTC	CSVEAGTGAHEQYF
few	TRBV19	TRBJ2-7	NA	TGTGCGTCTGGGGCCACCCTCTACGAGCAGTACTTC	CASGATLYEQYF